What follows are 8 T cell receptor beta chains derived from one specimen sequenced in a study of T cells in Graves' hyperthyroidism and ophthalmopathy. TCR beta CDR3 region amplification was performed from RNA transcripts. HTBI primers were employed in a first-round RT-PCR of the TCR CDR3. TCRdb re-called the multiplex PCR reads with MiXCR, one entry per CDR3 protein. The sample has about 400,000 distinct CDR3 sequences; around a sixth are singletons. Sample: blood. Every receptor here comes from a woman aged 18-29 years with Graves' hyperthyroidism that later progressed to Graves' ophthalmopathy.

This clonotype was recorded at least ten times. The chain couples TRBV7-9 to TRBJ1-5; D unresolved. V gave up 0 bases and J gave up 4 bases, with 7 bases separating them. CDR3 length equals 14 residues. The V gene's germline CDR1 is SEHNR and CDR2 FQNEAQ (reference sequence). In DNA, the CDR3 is TGTGCCAGCAGCTTAGCCGGACTAAATCAGCCCCAGCATTTT. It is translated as CASSLAGLNQPQHF.

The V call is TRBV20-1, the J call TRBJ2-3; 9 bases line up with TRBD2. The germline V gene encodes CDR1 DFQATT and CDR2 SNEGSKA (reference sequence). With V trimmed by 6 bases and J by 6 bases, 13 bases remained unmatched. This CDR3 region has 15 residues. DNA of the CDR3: TGCAGTGCAACGGGACTAGCTCACCCCCCGGATACGCAGTATTTT. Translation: CSATGLAHPPDTQYF.

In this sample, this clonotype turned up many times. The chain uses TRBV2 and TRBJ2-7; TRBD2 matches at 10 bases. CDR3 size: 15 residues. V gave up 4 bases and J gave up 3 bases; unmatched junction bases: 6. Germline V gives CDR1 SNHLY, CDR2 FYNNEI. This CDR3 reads CASSAGGTSVYEQYF. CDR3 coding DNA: TGTGCCAGCAGTGCGGGGGGGACTAGCGTCTACGAGCAGTACTTC.

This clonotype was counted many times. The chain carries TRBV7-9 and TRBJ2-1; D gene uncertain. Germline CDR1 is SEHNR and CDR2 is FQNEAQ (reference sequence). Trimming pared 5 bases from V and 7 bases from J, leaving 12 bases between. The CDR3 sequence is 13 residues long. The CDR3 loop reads CASSMIEENEQFF. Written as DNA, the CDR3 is TGTGCCAGCAGCATGATCGAGGAGAATGAGCAGTTCTTC. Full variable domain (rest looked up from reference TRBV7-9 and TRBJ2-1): DTGVSQNPRHKITKRGQNVTFRCDPISEHNRLYWYRQTLGQGPEFLTYFQNEAQLEKSRLLSDRFSAERPKGSFSTLEIQRTEQGDSAMYLCASSMIEENEQFFGPGTRLTVL.

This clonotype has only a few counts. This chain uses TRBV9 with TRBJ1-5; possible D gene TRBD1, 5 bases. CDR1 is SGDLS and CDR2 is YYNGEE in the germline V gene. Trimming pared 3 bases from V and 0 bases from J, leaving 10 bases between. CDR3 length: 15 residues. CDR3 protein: CASSARGDSNQPQHF. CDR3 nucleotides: TGTGCCAGCAGCGCCCGAGGGGATAGCAATCAGCCCCAGCATTTT.

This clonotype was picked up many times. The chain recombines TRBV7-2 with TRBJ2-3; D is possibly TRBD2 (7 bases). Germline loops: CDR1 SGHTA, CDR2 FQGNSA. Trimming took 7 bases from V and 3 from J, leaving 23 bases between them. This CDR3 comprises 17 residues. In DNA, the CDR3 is TGTGCCAGCACCCCTGGGGGAGGGGGATCTAATACAGATACGCAGTATTTT. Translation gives CASTPGGGGSNTDTQYF.

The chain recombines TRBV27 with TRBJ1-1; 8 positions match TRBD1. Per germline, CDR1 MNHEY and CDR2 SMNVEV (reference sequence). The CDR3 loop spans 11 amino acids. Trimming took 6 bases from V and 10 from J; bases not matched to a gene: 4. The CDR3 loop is CASRAGGTAFF. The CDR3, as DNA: TGTGCCAGCAGAGCAGGGGGCACAGCTTTCTTT.

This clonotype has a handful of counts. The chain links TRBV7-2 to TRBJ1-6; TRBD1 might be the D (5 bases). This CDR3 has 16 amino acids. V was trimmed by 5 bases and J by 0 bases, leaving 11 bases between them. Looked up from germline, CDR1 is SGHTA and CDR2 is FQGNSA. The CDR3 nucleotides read TGTGCCAGCAGCCGACAGCAGAGCTCCTATAATTCACCCCTCCACTTT. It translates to CASSRQQSSYNSPLHF.